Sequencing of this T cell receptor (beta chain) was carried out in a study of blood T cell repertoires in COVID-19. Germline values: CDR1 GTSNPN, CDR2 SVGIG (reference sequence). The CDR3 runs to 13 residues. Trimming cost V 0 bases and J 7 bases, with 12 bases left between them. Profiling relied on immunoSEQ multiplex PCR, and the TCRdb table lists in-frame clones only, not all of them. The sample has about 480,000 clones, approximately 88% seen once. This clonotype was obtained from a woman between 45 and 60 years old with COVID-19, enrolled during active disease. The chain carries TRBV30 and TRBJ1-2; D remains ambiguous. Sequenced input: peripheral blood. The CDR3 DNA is TGTGCCTGGAGTGTTACCTCACCGGGTGGCTACACCTTC. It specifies CAWSVTSPGGYTF.